This T cell receptor (beta chain) comes out of a study of response to subunit inactivated influenza vaccine. TCRdb re-derived calls from the RT-PCR reads in MiXCR, one entry per CDR3 protein. The sample holds 710,000 or so distinct CDR3 sequences, 15% to 18% seen once. The CDR3 covers 14 residues. Germline V lookup: CDR1 KGHDR, CDR2 SFDVKD. Trimming cost V 5 bases and J 7 bases, with 14 bases left between them. Study-wide results and limits: The authors proposed limited new T cell recruitment per seasonal influenza vaccination.

This clonotype has ten or more counts. Its specificity is not known. This clonotype was obtained from a man aged 50 to 59 who received an inactivated influenza vaccine. The specimen was PBMCs from blood, collected approximately 13 days after vaccination. The rearrangement uses TRBV24-1 and TRBJ2-1; D may correspond to TRBD1 or TRBD2 (6 bases each). The CDR3 reads CATSVGGQRNEQFF. As DNA, the CDR3 is TGTGCCACCAGTGTTGGGGGGCAGAGGAATGAGCAGTTCTTC.